These 2 T cell receptor beta chains came from one sample sequenced in a study of patients and donors after allogeneic stem cell transplantation. A single record per CDR3 protein comes from TCRdb applying MiXCR to the RT-PCR reads. The data show some 230,000 distinct CDR3 sequences, about 14% seen once. The source material was blood, either unsorted or a sorted T cell fraction (not recorded which). The receptors derive from a human donor who was either an allogeneic HSCT recipient or a stem cell or donor lymphocyte infusion donor (not recorded which). It is not recorded whose cells these are; they may come from a transplant donor.

This clonotype was counted only a few times. This rearrangement joins TRBV5-1 to TRBJ2-3; tentatively, D is TRBD1 (6 bases). V was trimmed by 7 bases and J by 4 bases, leaving 7 bases between them. Germline CDR1 reads SGHRS; CDR2 reads YFSETQ. CDR3 length: 11 amino acids. The CDR3 DNA is TGCGCCAGCCGACAGGCAGATACGCAGTATTTT. Amino acids: CASRQADTQYF.

In this sample, this clonotype turned up many times. The chain joins TRBV4-1 to TRBJ1-3, with TRBD1 matching over 11 bases. CDR3 length equals 16 residues. Germline loops: CDR1 MGHRA, CDR2 YSYEKL. V dropped 4 bases and J dropped 4; count of bases not matched to a gene: 6. The CDR3 bases are TGCGCCAGCAGCCCTAGGACAGGGGGCGCCGGAAACACCATATATTTT. Amino acids: CASSPRTGGAGNTIYF.